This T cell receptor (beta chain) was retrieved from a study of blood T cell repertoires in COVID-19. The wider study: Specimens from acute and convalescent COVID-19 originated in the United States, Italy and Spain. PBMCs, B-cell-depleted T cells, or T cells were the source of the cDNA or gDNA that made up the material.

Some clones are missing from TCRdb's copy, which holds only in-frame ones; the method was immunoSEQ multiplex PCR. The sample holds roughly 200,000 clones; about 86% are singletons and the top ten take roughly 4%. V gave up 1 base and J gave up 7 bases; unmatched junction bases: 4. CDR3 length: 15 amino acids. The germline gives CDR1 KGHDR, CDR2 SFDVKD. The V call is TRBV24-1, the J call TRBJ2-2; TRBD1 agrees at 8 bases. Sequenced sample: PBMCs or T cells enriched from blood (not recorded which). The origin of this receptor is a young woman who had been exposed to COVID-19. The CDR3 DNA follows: TGTGCCACCAGTGATTTCGGACAGGGACTCGGGGAGCTGTTTTTT. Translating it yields CATSDFGQGLGELFF.